The entry that follows covers one T cell receptor (beta chain) sequence. V lost 2 bases, J lost 10 bases, and 9 bases lay in between. The CDR3 totals 13 residues. Germline CDR1 and CDR2: WNHNN and SYGVQD (reference sequence). Ages ranged from about 18 to 100 years, with residence in around 24 US areas. The study assigned cohorts using participant-reported clinical history. This sample was included in a study of blood T cell repertoires in COVID-19. Study at large: Sources were T cells, B-cell-depleted T cells, or PBMCs; the material itself was cDNA or gDNA.

Authors' analysis steps: Estimated nucleated cell counts came from reference gene primer amplification. Repertoires were generated with immunoSEQ multiplex PCR, while TCRdb's copy carries only in-frame clones and drops some. Clone size and the V and J calls come from that table; the DNA yielded D and trimming. The sample carries a few hundred thousand clones, about nine tenths recorded once. The chain is built from TRBV10-1 and TRBJ1-6, with D unresolved. Sequencing was done on a sample of PBMCs or T cells enriched from blood (not recorded which). The TCR was taken from a woman between 35 and 50 years old with acute COVID-19. CDR3 loop: CASSEARSSPLHF. In nucleotides, the CDR3 is TGCGCCAGCAGTGAGGCTCGGAGCTCACCCCTCCACTTT.